Each of the 21 T cell receptor beta chains below was sequenced from the same sample in a study of cytomegalovirus exposure and HLA in healthy donors (dated by TCRdb to the late 2010s). The method was the immunoSEQ multiplex PCR assay. The multiplex PCR relied on a mix of 60 forward primers for TCR Vbeta segments and 13 reverse primers for TCR Jbeta segments. TCRdb's version of the immuneACCESS table is confined to in-frame rearrangements and falls short of the full clone set. An unresolved V gene accounts for under half of the shortfall where checked; the remainder is of unknown origin. Within this sample are 100,000 to 150,000 clones, with around 71% of them counted one time only. The top ten clones comprise about 2.6% of the sample. Sequencing input: PBMCs. These receptors all come from a woman aged 60-75 years in good health and CMV-seropositive.

V is TRBV5-1 and J is TRBJ2-3, with 14 bases matching TRBD2. Germline CDR1 is SGHRS and CDR2 is YFSETQ. The CDR3 is 15 amino acids. Trimming took 5 bases from V and 5 from J; bases not matched to a gene: 4. The CDR3 reads CASRGTSGGGDTQYF. In nucleotides, the CDR3 is TGCGCCAGCAGGGGGACTAGCGGGGGTGGAGATACGCAGTATTTT.

This clone was recorded a few times. The DNA for the CDR3 is TGTGCCAGCAGTGACTCGGGGGCTACTATGTATCAAGCTTTCTTT. Translating it yields CASSDSGATMYQAFF. The V call is TRBV6-4, the J call TRBJ1-1; D might be TRBD1 (6 bases). Germline CDR1 reads MRHNA; CDR2 reads SNTAGT. V was trimmed by 0 bases and J by 9 bases, leaving 17 bases between them. This CDR3 has 15 amino acids.

The CDR3 region is CASSPESGGAAGELFF. The CDR3 DNA is TGCGCCAGCAGCCCTGAAAGCGGGGGGGCGGCCGGGGAGCTGTTTTTT. The chain links TRBV5-1 to TRBJ2-2; 10 nucleotides match TRBD2. CDR3 size: 16 residues. After removal of 4 bases from V and 6 bases from J, the junction contained 9 bases not matched to a gene. Germline CDR1 SGHRS, CDR2 YFSETQ.

This clone was seen only once. The gene calls are TRBV18 and TRBJ2-3, with a weak D call TRBD1 (5 bases). Trimming took 1 base from V and 6 from J, leaving 8 bases between them. The CDR3 runs to 13 residues. Germline V lookup: CDR1 KGHSH, CDR2 LQKENI. The chain's CDR3 is CASSPQGSDTQYF. The CDR3 DNA sequence: TGTGCCAGCTCACCACAGGGGTCGGATACGCAGTATTTT.

This clone was observed once. The J gene is TRBJ1-1, the V gene TRBV9; D is ambiguous. This CDR3 comprises 17 residues. Germline CDR1 and CDR2: SGDLS and YYNGEE. Trimming took 0 bases from V and 0 from J, leaving 15 bases between them. The CDR3: CASSVDEGWAVNTEAFF. DNA of the CDR3: TGTGCCAGCAGCGTAGACGAAGGCTGGGCAGTGAACACTGAAGCTTTCTTT. Complete variable domain (other parts from reference TRBV9 and TRBJ1-1): DSGVTQTPKHLITATGQRVTLRCSPRSGDLSVYWYQQSLDQGLQFLIQYYNGEERAKGNILERFSAQQFPDLHSELNLSSLELGDSALYFCASSVDEGWAVNTEAFFGQGTRLTVV.

This clone came up once. The chain employs TRBV2 and TRBJ1-5, with D hard to call. Germline V gives CDR1 SNHLY, CDR2 FYNNEI. This CDR3 spans 14 amino acids. With 2 bases removed from V and 7 bases from J, the gap between germline ends came to 12 bases. The CDR3, as DNA: TGTGCCAGCAGTGAATACCAGTACGCACAGCCCCAGCATTTT. It specifies CASSEYQYAQPQHF. Complete variable domain (other parts from reference TRBV2 and TRBJ1-5): EPEVTQTPSHQVTQMGQEVILRCVPISNHLYFYWYRQILGQKVEFLVSFYNNEISEKSEIFDDQFSVERPDGSNFTLKIRSTKLEDSAMYFCASSEYQYAQPQHFGDGTRLSIL.

The chain has TRBV9 and TRBJ1-2; 9 positions match TRBD1. Germline V gene lookup returns CDR1 SGDLS and CDR2 YYNGEE. The CDR3 consists of 16 residues. Germline trimming cut 4 bases from V and 0 bases from J; bases unmatched to any gene: 7. CDR3 region: CASSPTGGPANYGYTF. CDR3 nucleotide sequence: TGTGCCAGCAGCCCGACAGGGGGACCCGCTAACTATGGCTACACCTTC.

This clone appeared once. This chain uses TRBV7-9 with TRBJ1-2; D not resolved. This CDR3 has 18 residues. CDR1 is SEHNR, CDR2 FQNEAQ, per germline (reference sequence). V lost 1 base to trimming and J lost 1 base, with 19 bases between them. The DNA for the CDR3 is TGTGCCAGCAGCTTAGTGAATGATGGAGGGTCGTTTAACTATGGCTACACCTTC. This encodes CASSLVNDGGSFNYGYTF.

The count of this clone is one. V gene TRBV27 combines with J gene TRBJ1-2, with D uncertain. Germline CDR1 reads MNHEY; CDR2 reads SMNVEV (reference sequence). V lost 3 bases, J lost 0 bases, and 8 bases lay in between. The CDR3 totals 14 residues. As DNA, the CDR3 is TGTGCCAGCAGTTTTGGGAGGTCTAACTATGGCTACACCTTC. Translated, it gives CASSFGRSNYGYTF.

In regard to this clone: Compared with germline, one end of the junction differs, possibly owing to a read error. This sequence joins TRBV7-9 and TRBJ2-1; possibly TRBD2 for D (5 bases). Germline lookup yields CDR1 SEHNR and CDR2 FQNEAQ (reference sequence). This CDR3 has 12 amino acids. The CDR3 DNA reads as TGTTCCAGCAGCTTAGTCGGGGATGAGCAGTTCTTC. Its translation is CSSSLVGDEQFF. Drawing the rest from reference TRBV7-9 and TRBJ2-1, the complete variable domain is DTGVSQNPRHKITKRGQNVTFRCDPISEHNRLYWYRQTLGQGPEFLTYFQNEAQLEKSRLLSDRFSAERPKGSFSTLEIQRTEQGDSAMYLCSSSLVGDEQFFGPGTRLTVL.

This clone was recorded a few times. The rearrangement joins TRBV5-6 to TRBJ1-1; 7 bases are shared with TRBD1. Germline trimming cut 4 bases from V and 11 bases from J; bases unmatched to any gene: 8. Germline values: CDR1 SGHDT, CDR2 YYEEEE. The CDR3 is 12 residues long. CDR3 residues: CASSRGQIMAFF. As DNA, the CDR3 is TGTGCCAGCAGCCGGGGACAGATAATGGCTTTCTTT.

V gene TRBV4-2 combines with J gene TRBJ2-1, with a weak D call TRBD2 (6 bases). This CDR3 comprises 16 residues. Germline V gives CDR1 LGHNA, CDR2 YNFKEQ. The germline V and J ends were trimmed by 4 bases and 4 bases, with 17 bases remaining between them. Here the CDR3 reads CASSRRGDLTYNEQFF. In nucleotides, the CDR3 is TGTGCCAGCAGCCGGCGAGGGGACTTGACGTACAATGAGCAGTTCTTC.

The chain couples TRBV21-1 to TRBJ1-1. TRBV21-1 constitutes a pseudogene. This CDR3 has 14 amino acids. In DNA, the CDR3 is TGTGCCAGCAGCAAAGTACCGGGGAACACTGAAGCTTTCTTT. Protein: CASSKVPGNTEAFF.

The V gene is TRBV11-1, the J gene TRBJ1-2; D remains unclear. This CDR3 spans 12 amino acids. The germline V and J ends were trimmed by 2 bases and 4 bases, with 5 bases remaining between them. Germline V gene lookup returns CDR1 SGHAT and CDR2 FQDESV (reference sequence). The DNA of the CDR3 is TGTGCCAGCAGCTTACTGGCCTATGGCTACACCTTC. Amino acid sequence: CASSLLAYGYTF.

V and J are TRBV5-6 and TRBJ2-5, with D maybe TRBD2 (6 bases). Gene TRBJ2-7 matches the end of the DNA better, so the J call may be wrong. Germline CDR1 and CDR2: SGHDT and YYEEEE. CDR3 length: 15 residues. CDR3 DNA sequence: TGTGCCAGCAGCTTGGGATGGACGGGAGACTACGAGCAGTACTTC. Its protein is CASSLGWTGDYEQYF.

J is TRBJ1-3 and V is TRBV6-5; D is perhaps TRBD1 (6 bases). Trimming cost V 6 bases and J 4 bases, with 13 bases left between them. Looked up from germline, CDR1 is MNHEY and CDR2 is SVGAGI. The CDR3 has 14 amino acids. The DNA for the CDR3 is TGTGCCAGCAGCCCATCCGACAGGGGAAACACCATATATTTT. Amino acid sequence: CASSPSDRGNTIYF.

This chain uses TRBV18 with TRBJ2-7; TRBD1 matches at 8 bases. Germline CDR1 reads KGHSH; CDR2 reads LQKENI. The CDR3 has 14 residues. V shed 4 bases and J 3 bases; nucleotides not matched to a gene: 5. CDR3 bases: TGTGCCAGCTCACAGGGACAGGCCCTCTACGAGCAGTACTTC. This encodes CASSQGQALYEQYF.

J is TRBJ1-4 and V is TRBV7-9; 10 nucleotides agree with TRBD1. With V trimmed by 5 bases and J by 6 bases, 6 bases remained unmatched. Germline values: CDR1 SEHNR, CDR2 FQNEAQ (reference sequence). The length of the CDR3 is 15 residues. CDR3 coding DNA: TGTGCCAGCAGCCGACCGGACAGGGGGTATGAAAAACTGTTTTTT. Protein: CASSRPDRGYEKLFF.

The rearrangement links TRBV5-1 to TRBJ2-1; 9 bases are a match to TRBD2. With V trimmed by 7 bases and J by 7 bases, 12 bases remained unmatched. CDR3 length: 15 amino acids. The V gene's germline CDR1 is SGHRS and CDR2 YFSETQ. CDR3 in DNA: TGCGCCAGCCATACCGGGACTAGCTTAGGGAATGAGCAGTTCTTC. It encodes CASHTGTSLGNEQFF.

This sequence joins TRBV9 and TRBJ1-1; D unclear. Germline-derived CDR1 and CDR2 are SGDLS and YYNGEE. The germline V and J ends were trimmed by 2 bases and 2 bases, with 10 bases remaining between them. The CDR3 length is 14 residues. The CDR3 spells CASSVGSGNTEAFF. The CDR3 DNA reads as TGTGCCAGCAGCGTGGGTTCAGGAAACACTGAAGCTTTCTTT.

The CDR3 bases are TGCGCCAGCAGCCAAGACAGGGGCACTGAAGCTTTCTTT. Its translation: CASSQDRGTEAFF. V is TRBV4-1 and J is TRBJ1-1; the D gene is possibly TRBD1 (6 bases). Trimming shortened V by 0 bases and J by 4 bases, and 6 bases separated the two germline ends. The CDR3 runs 13 residues. Per germline, CDR1 MGHRA and CDR2 YSYEKL.